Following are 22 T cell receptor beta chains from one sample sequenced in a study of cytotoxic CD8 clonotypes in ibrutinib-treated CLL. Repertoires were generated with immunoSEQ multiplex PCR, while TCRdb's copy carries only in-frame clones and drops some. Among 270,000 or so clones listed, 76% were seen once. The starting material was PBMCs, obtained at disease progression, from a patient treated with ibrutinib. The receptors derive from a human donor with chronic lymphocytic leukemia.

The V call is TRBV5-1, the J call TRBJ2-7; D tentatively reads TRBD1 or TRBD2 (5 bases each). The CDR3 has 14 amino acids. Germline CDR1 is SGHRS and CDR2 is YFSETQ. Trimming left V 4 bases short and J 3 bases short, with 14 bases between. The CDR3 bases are TGCGCCAGCAGCCGGGCCCCGAGGGGCTACGAGCAGTACTTC. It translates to CASSRAPRGYEQYF.

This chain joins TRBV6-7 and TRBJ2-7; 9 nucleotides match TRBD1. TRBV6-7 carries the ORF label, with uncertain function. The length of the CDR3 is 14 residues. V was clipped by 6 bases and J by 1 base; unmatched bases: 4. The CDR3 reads CASRKQGASYEQYF. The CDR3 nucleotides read TGTGCCAGCAGGAAACAGGGGGCATCCTACGAGCAGTACTTC.

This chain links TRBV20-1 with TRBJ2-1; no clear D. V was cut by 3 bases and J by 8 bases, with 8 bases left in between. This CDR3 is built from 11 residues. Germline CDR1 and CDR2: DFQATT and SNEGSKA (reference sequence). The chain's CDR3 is CSASSVDEQFF. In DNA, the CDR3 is TGCAGTGCTAGTTCGGTCGATGAGCAGTTCTTC.

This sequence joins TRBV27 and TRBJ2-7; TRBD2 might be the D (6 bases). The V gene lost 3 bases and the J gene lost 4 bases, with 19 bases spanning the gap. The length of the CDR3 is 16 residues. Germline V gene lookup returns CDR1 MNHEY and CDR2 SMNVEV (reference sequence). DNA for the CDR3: TGTGCCAGCAGTTTGCGAGGGCTCCGGGGGTCTTACGAGCAGTACTTC. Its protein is CASSLRGLRGSYEQYF.

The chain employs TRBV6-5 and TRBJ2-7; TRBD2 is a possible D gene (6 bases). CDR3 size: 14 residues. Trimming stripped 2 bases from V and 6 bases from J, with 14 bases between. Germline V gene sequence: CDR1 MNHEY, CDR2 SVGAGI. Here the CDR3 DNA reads TGTGCCAGCAGTTACCTGCTTACTAGCTCCGAGCAGTACTTC. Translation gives CASSYLLTSSEQYF.

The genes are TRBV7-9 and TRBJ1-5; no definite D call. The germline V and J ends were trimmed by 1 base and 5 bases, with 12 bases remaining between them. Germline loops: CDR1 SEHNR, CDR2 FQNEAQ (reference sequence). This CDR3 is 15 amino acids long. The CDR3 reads CASSLEPPGDQPQHF. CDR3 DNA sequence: TGTGCCAGCAGCTTAGAGCCGCCAGGAGATCAGCCCCAGCATTTT.

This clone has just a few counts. The CDR3 DNA follows: TGCGCCAGCAGCCCGGGACAGGGGTCAGATACGCAGTATTTT. It specifies CASSPGQGSDTQYF. The chain is built from TRBV4-3 and TRBJ2-3; 10 positions match TRBD1. The junction had 2 bases not matched to a gene; V was cut back by 4 bases and J by 4 bases. This CDR3 region has 14 residues. Germline lookup yields CDR1 LGHNA and CDR2 YSLEER.

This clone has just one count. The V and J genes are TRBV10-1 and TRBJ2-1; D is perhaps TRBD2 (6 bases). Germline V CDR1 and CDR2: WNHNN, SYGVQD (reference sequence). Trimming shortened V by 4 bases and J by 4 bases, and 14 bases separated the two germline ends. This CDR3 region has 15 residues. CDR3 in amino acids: CASSVGRSDYNEQFF. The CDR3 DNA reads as TGCGCCAGCAGTGTGGGGAGGTCCGATTACAATGAGCAGTTCTTC.

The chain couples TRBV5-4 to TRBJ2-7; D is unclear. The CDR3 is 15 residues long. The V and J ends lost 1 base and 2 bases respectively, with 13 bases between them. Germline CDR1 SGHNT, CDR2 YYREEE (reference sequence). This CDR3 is CASSLSLPATYEQYF. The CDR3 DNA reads TGTGCCAGCAGCTTGTCCCTCCCGGCCACCTACGAGCAGTACTTC. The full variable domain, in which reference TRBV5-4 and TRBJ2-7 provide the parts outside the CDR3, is ETGVTQSPTHLIKTRGQQVTLRCSSQSGHNTVSWYQQALGQGPQFIFQYYREEENGRGNFPPRFSGLQFPNYSSELNVNALELDDSALYLCASSLSLPATYEQYFGPGTRLTVT.

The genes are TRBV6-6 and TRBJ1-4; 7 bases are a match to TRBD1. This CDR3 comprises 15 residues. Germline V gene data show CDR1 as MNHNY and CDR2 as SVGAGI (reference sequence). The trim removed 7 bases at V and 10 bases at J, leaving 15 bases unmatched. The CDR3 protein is CASTPDRASVAKLFF. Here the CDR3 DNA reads TGTGCCAGCACCCCCGACAGGGCTAGCGTTGCAAAACTGTTTTTT.

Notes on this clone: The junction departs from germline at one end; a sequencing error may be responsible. In nucleotides, the CDR3 is TGCGCCAGCAGCCAAGATTTGCCGGGGGGCGCAGGCACAGATACGCAGTATTTT. The encoded protein is CASSQDLPGGAGTDTQYF. V gene TRBV5-4 combines with J gene TRBJ2-3; a weak D match, TRBD2 (7 bases). The CDR3 spans 18 residues. CDR1 is SGHNT and CDR2 is YYREEE in the germline V gene (reference sequence).

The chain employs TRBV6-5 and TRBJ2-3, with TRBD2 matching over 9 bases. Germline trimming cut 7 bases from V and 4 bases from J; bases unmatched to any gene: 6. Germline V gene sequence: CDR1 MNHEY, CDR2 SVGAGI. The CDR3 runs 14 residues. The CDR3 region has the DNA TGTGCCAGCATCGGCGGGGGGGCGGCAGATACGCAGTATTTT. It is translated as CASIGGGAADTQYF.

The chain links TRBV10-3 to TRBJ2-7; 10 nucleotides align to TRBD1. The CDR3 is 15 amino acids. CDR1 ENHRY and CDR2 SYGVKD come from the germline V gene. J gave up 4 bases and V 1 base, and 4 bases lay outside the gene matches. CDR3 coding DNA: TGTGCCATCAGTGAGTTGGGGACAGGGGATTACGAGCAGTACTTC. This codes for CAISELGTGDYEQYF.

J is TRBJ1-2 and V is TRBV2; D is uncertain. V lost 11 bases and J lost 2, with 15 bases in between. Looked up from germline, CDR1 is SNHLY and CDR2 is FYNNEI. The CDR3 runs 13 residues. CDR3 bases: TGTGCCGGGAGAGGAGGGCGAAACTATGGCTACACCTTC. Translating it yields CAGRGGRNYGYTF.

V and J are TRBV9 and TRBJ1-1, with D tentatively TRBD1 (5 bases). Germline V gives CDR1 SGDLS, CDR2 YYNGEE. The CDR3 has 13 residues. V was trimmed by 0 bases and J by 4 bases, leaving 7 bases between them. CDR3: CASSVAGSTEAFF. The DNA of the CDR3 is TGTGCCAGCAGCGTAGCAGGGAGCACTGAAGCTTTCTTT.

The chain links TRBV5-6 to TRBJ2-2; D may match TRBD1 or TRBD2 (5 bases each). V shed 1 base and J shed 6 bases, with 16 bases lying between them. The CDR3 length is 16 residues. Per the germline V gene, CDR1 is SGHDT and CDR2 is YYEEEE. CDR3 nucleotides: TGTGCCAGCAGCTTGAGGGGAGTCGTCGTGTCCGGGGAGCTGTTTTTT. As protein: CASSLRGVVVSGELFF. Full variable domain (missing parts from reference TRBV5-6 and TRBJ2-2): DAGVTQSPTHLIKTRGQQVTLRCSPKSGHDTVSWYQQALGQGPQFIFQYYEEEERQRGNFPDRFSGHQFPNYSSELNVNALLLGDSALYLCASSLRGVVVSGELFFGEGSRLTVL.

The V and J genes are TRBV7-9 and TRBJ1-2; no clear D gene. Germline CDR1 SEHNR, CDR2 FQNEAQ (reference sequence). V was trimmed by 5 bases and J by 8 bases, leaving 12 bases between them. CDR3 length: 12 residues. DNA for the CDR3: TGTGCCAGCAGCAGCACTGATCGGGGCTACACCTTC. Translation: CASSSTDRGYTF.

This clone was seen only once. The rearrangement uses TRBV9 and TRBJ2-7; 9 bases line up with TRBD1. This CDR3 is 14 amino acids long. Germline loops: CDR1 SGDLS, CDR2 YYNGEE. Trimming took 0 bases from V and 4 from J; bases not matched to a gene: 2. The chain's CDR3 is CASSVADRGYEQYF. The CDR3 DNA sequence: TGTGCCAGCAGCGTAGCGGACAGGGGTTACGAGCAGTACTTC.

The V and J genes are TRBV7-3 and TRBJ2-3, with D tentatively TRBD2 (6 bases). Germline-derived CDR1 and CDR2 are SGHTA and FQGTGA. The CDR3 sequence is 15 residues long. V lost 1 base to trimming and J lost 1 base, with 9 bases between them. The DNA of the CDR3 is TGTGCCAGCAGCTTAATGATAGCGGGCACAGATACGCAGTATTTT. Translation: CASSLMIAGTDTQYF.

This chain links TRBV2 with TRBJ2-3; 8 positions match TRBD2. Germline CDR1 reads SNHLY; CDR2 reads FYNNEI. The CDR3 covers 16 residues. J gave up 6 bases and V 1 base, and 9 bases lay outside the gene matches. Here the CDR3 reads CASSEGVGRASDTQYF. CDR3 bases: TGTGCCAGCAGTGAAGGGGTCGGGAGGGCCTCCGATACGCAGTATTTT.

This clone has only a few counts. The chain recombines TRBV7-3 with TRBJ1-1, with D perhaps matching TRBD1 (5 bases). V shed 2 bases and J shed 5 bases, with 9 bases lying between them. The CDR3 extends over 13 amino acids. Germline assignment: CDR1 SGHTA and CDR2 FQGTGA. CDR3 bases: TGTGCCAGCAGCTTATCGTCAGGGACTGAAGCTTTCTTT. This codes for CASSLSSGTEAFF. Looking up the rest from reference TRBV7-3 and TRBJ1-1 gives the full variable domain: GAGVSQTPSNKVTEKGKYVELRCDPISGHTALYWYRQSLGQGPEFLIYFQGTGAADDSGLPNDRFFAVRPEGSVSTLKIQRTERGDSAVYLCASSLSSGTEAFFGQGTRLTVV.

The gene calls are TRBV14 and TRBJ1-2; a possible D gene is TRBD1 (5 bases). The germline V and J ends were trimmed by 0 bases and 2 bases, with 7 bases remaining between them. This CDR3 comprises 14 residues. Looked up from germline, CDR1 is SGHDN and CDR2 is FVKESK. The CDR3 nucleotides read TGTGCCAGCAGCCAAGACCCAGGGAACTATGGCTACACCTTC. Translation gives CASSQDPGNYGYTF.